These 3 T cell receptor beta chains share one sample of origin, sequenced in a study of T cell responses to AZD1222 COVID-19 vaccine. Libraries were prepared by immunoSEQ multiplex PCR; TCRdb keeps only in-frame clonotypes and omits some of them. The sample consists of 120,000 or so clones, around 90% of them appearing once. Sequencing was performed on peripheral blood, taken 28 days after the second AZD1222 dose. The source of these receptors is an adult who received the AZD1222 COVID-19 vaccine.

This chain connects TRBV5-1 to TRBJ1-3; D is uncertain. Germline-derived CDR1 and CDR2 are SGHRS and YFSETQ. The CDR3 consists of 15 residues. V lost 4 bases to trimming and J lost 0 bases, with 11 bases between them. The CDR3 DNA follows: TGCGCCAGCAGCGTTGGTGGAAGCTCTGGAAACACCATATATTTT. The encoded protein is CASSVGGSSGNTIYF.

CDR3 sequence (DNA): TGCGCCAGCAGCTTCGGGGGATCCCTGAACACTGAAGCTTTCTTT. Amino acids: CASSFGGSLNTEAFF. J is TRBJ1-1 and V is TRBV5-1, with D possibly TRBD1 on 5 matching bases. The V and J ends lost 2 bases and 0 bases respectively, with 11 bases between them. The CDR3 covers 15 residues. Germline lookup yields CDR1 SGHRS and CDR2 YFSETQ. The variable domain in full, completed from reference TRBV5-1 and TRBJ1-1, reads KAGVTQTPRYLIKTRGQQVTLSCSPISGHRSVSWYQQTPGQGLQFLFEYFSETQRNKGNFPGRFSGRQFSNSRSEMNVSTLELGDSALYLCASSFGGSLNTEAFFGQGTRLTVV.

The rearrangement joins TRBV3-1 (or the pseudogene TRBV3-2) to TRBJ2-2, with TRBD1 identical over 7 bases. Germline values: CDR1 LGHDT, CDR2 YNNKEL (reference sequence). Germline trimming cut 4 bases from V and 4 bases from J; bases unmatched to any gene: 3. This CDR3 spans 14 amino acids. CDR3 sequence reads: CASSPDRVTGELFF. For the CDR3, the DNA is TGTGCCAGCAGCCCCGACAGGGTCACCGGGGAGCTGTTTTTT.